The rows below give T cell receptor beta chains drawn from one sample of a study of blood T cell repertoires in COVID-19. Assay used: immunoSEQ multiplex PCR; TCRdb lists only in-frame clones, some missing. The sample carries a few hundred thousand clones, 70% to 90% recorded once. The sequencing sample was made of PBMCs or T cells enriched from blood (not recorded which). The receptors here all came from a young woman who had recovered from COVID-19. The CDR3 runs from the conserved cysteine through the conserved F or W.

V: TRBV19; J: TRBJ2-3; CDR3: CASISGGGADTQYF
V: TRBV3-1/TRBV3-2; J: TRBJ1-1; CDR3: CASSHRGWDTEAFF
V: TRBV14; J: TRBJ1-3; CDR3: CASSRSGIAGNTIYF
V: TRBV19; J: TRBJ2-3; CDR3: CASSTDTLAGGFLGTDTQYF
V: TRBV2; J: TRBJ1-2; CDR3: CASSEAPYTNYGYTF
V: TRBV7-2; J: TRBJ1-3; CDR3: CASRGAGNTIYF
V: TRBV7-8; J: TRBJ1-4; CDR3: CASSLAAWGGHEKLFF
V: TRBV19; J: TRBJ1-4; CDR3: CASSEWGDNEKLFF
V: TRBV4-3; J: TRBJ2-7; CDR3: CASSQDRGQGSYEQYF
V: TRBV14; J: TRBJ1-2; CDR3: CASSQEKQNIYGYTF
V: TRBV6-2/TRBV6-3; J: TRBJ1-1; CDR3: CASSYSQGLGNTEAFF
V: TRBV30; J: TRBJ2-2; CDR3: CAWSVFWTSGLRTGELFF
V: TRBV7-7; J: TRBJ2-3; CDR3: CASSLEGTRDTQYF
V: TRBV7-2; J: TRBJ1-4; CDR3: CASSEGWDSLNEKLFF
V: TRBV5-6; J: TRBJ1-1; CDR3: CASSFLNRGGVNTEAFF
V: TRBV3-1/TRBV3-2; J: TRBJ2-1; CDR3: CASSPGSEQFF
V: TRBV2; J: TRBJ1-4; CDR3: CASRDRVLNEKLFF
V: TRBV30; J: TRBJ1-2; CDR3: CAWSVVGQGDYTF
V: TRBV29-1; J: TRBJ1-2; CDR3: CSVEAAWGYTF
V: TRBV29-1; J: TRBJ1-2; CDR3: CSVERTALYGYTF
V: TRBV30; J: TRBJ1-3; CDR3: CAWSIGVGNTIYF
V: TRBV11-2; J: TRBJ2-7; CDR3: CASSLDAWTGTYEQYF
V: TRBV5-1; J: TRBJ2-5; CDR3: CASSSFGGVEETQYF
V: TRBV2; J: TRBJ1-2; CDR3: CASSEGSGGIYGYTF
V: TRBV7-2; J: TRBJ1-5; CDR3: CASSLEGGQAKVRNQPQHF
V: TRBV5-1; J: TRBJ1-2; CDR3: CASSSPTTDRGGGYTF
V: TRBV5-1; J: TRBJ1-2; CDR3: CASSLEGDYGYTF
V: TRBV6-4; J: TRBJ1-2; CDR3: CASRARDSQPYGYTF
V: TRBV7-2; J: TRBJ2-1; CDR3: CASSFSGGASRVEQFF
V: TRBV7-2; J: TRBJ1-1; CDR3: CASSSGQSHTEAFF
V: TRBV25-1; J: TRBJ1-2; CDR3: CASSGLQGGYTF
V: TRBV28; J: TRBJ2-1; CDR3: CASSASLGESNEQFF
V: TRBV19; J: TRBJ2-5; CDR3: CASSTLQGAETQYF
V: TRBV30; J: TRBJ2-1; CDR3: CAGTGRGYNEQFF
V: TRBV6-5; J: TRBJ1-1; CDR3: CASSLPGGTEAFF
V: TRBV19; J: TRBJ1-1; CDR3: CASSTQGASTEAFF
V: TRBV5-1; J: TRBJ2-7; CDR3: CASSLESGGSYEQYF
V: TRBV9; J: TRBJ1-4; CDR3: CASSPEGATNEKLFF
V: TRBV6-2/TRBV6-3; J: TRBJ2-4; CDR3: CASSYSTSGEWTGLAKNIQYF
V: TRBV3-1/TRBV3-2; J: TRBJ1-2; CDR3: CASSQGNYGYTF
V: TRBV4-2; J: TRBJ1-2; CDR3: CASNLEVGRNYGYTF
V: TRBV4-3; J: TRBJ2-6; CDR3: CASSLLPGQGHSGANVLTF
V: TRBV20-1; J: TRBJ2-3; CDR3: CSASPGQVPDTQYF
V: TRBV14; J: TRBJ2-3; CDR3: CASSHSPPDTQYF
V: TRBV7-2; J: TRBJ1-6; CDR3: CASSLRDRGASPLHF
V: TRBV5-1; J: TRBJ2-2; CDR3: CASSFSLLGTGELFF
V: TRBV5-1; J: TRBJ2-7; CDR3: CASSLAGGPSYEQYF
V: TRBV7-9; J: TRBJ2-7; CDR3: CASSLFRDYSYEQYF
V: TRBV11-2; J: TRBJ2-3; CDR3: CASSLVLAGGTDTQYF
V: TRBV11-2; J: TRBJ2-2; CDR3: CASSHRDTGELFF
V: TRBV7-8; J: TRBJ2-6; CDR3: CASSFAVGAGANVLTF